This entry lists 13 T cell receptor beta chains sequenced from one sample in a study of cytomegalovirus exposure and HLA in healthy donors. PCR involved 60 Vbeta and 13 Jbeta primers. Assay used: immunoSEQ multiplex PCR; TCRdb lists only in-frame clones, some missing. The sample contains more than 110,000 clones, 73% of which appear only once. The specimen sequenced was PBMCs. The receptor source for this set is a woman between 40 and 50 years old in good health and CMV-seronegative.

The rearrangement joins TRBV7-6 to TRBJ2-7; TRBD2 aligns across 13 bases. The CDR3 is 18 residues long. Germline-derived CDR1 and CDR2 are SGHVS and FNYEAQ. V dropped 1 base and J dropped 5; count of bases not matched to a gene: 11. Here the CDR3 DNA reads TGTGCCAGCAGCTTAGGGTGGACTAGCGGGGGACGGTCGGACGAGCAGTACTTC. Translation: CASSLGWTSGGRSDEQYF.

In DNA form, the CDR3 reads TGTGCCAGCAGCGTAGAGGACAGTCAACACGGCGGGGGAAACACCATATATTTT. Protein: CASSVEDSQHGGGNTIYF. The genes are TRBV9 and TRBJ1-3; the D gene is possibly TRBD1 (6 bases). Trimming shortened V by 0 bases and J by 4 bases, and 20 bases separated the two germline ends. Looked up from germline, CDR1 is SGDLS and CDR2 is YYNGEE. The CDR3 contains 18 residues.

V and J are TRBV4-1 and TRBJ2-3; 7 bases match TRBD2. This CDR3 has 16 residues. CDR1 MGHRA and CDR2 YSYEKL come from the germline V gene. Unmatched junction bases numbered 5, after V lost 0 bases and J lost 2 bases. CDR3 in amino acids: CASSQDEAGITDTQYF. As DNA, the CDR3 is TGCGCCAGCAGCCAAGATGAAGCGGGGATCACAGATACGCAGTATTTT.

J is TRBJ2-1 and V is TRBV7-3; 12 bases are shared with TRBD2. The CDR3 extends over 17 amino acids. Germline trimming cut 0 bases from V and 7 bases from J; bases unmatched to any gene: 7. Germline assignment: CDR1 SGHTA and CDR2 FQGTGA. The CDR3 DNA is TGTGCCAGCAGCTTAACCCCTAGCGGGGGGGCGGATAATGAGCAGTTCTTC. Protein: CASSLTPSGGADNEQFF. Complete variable domain (other parts from reference TRBV7-3 and TRBJ2-1): GAGVSQTPSNKVTEKGKYVELRCDPISGHTALYWYRQSLGQGPEFLIYFQGTGAADDSGLPNDRFFAVRPEGSVSTLKIQRTERGDSAVYLCASSLTPSGGADNEQFFGPGTRLTVL.

The V and J genes are TRBV18 and TRBJ2-5, with D possibly being TRBD2 (6 bases). V was pared by 3 bases and J by 3 bases, with 14 bases between. Germline CDR1 KGHSH, CDR2 LQKENI. This CDR3 comprises 15 residues. The CDR3, as DNA: TGTGCCAGCTCACCCAGGGTAGCGGAAGAAGAGACCCAGTACTTC. Translation: CASSPRVAEEETQYF. Using reference TRBV18 and TRBJ2-5 for the parts outside the CDR3, the full variable domain is NAGVMQNPRHLVRRRGQEARLRCSPMKGHSHVYWYRQLPEEGLKFMVYLQKENIIDESGMPKERFSAEFPKEGPSILRIQQVVRGDSAAYFCASSPRVAEEETQYFGPGTRLLVL.

V and J are TRBV5-4 and TRBJ2-1; tentatively, D is TRBD2 (5 bases). Germline CDR1 reads SGHNT; CDR2 reads YYREEE (reference sequence). The CDR3 has 17 amino acids. The V gene lost 4 bases and the J gene lost 3 bases, with 20 bases spanning the gap. This chain's CDR3 is CASSPRGGPSGYNEQFF. As DNA, the CDR3 is TGTGCCAGCAGCCCCCGGGGTGGGCCCTCCGGCTACAATGAGCAGTTCTTC.

V usage is TRBV6-6 and J usage is TRBJ2-7; 7 nucleotides agree with TRBD1. This CDR3 is 13 amino acids long. CDR1 is MNHNY, CDR2 SVGAGI, per germline (reference sequence). V gave up 5 bases and J gave up 2 bases; unmatched junction bases: 3. CDR3 region: CASSKGQTYEQYV. CDR3 sequence (DNA): TGTGCCAGCAGTAAGGGACAGACCTACGAGCAGTACGTC.

The chain is built from TRBV5-1 and TRBJ2-3; 8 bases line up with TRBD2. The germline V gene encodes CDR1 SGHRS and CDR2 YFSETQ. CDR3 length: 16 residues. Germline trimming cut 3 bases from V and 2 bases from J; bases unmatched to any gene: 8. The CDR3 region is CASSSGLGLDTDTQYF. In DNA form, the CDR3 reads TGCGCCAGCAGCTCGGGACTAGGCCTAGACACAGATACGCAGTATTTT.

In this sample, this clone turned up a few times. V gene TRBV6-5 combines with J gene TRBJ1-2; the D is unclear. Deletions cut 5 bases from V and 8 bases from J, with 15 bases between. Germline CDR1 reads MNHEY; CDR2 reads SVGAGI. This CDR3 has 13 amino acids. CDR3 bases: TGTGCCAGCAGTGAAGTTACAGTAGAAGGCTACACCTTC. It translates to CASSEVTVEGYTF.

The V call is TRBV4-3, the J call TRBJ1-1; tentatively, D is TRBD1 (5 bases). The germline V gene has CDR1 LGHNA and CDR2 YSLEER. The V end lost 0 bases, the J end lost 2 bases, and 7 bases lay between the germline ends. The CDR3 totals 14 residues. In nucleotides, the CDR3 is TGCGCCAGCAGCCAAGAAGGGGCTAACACTGAAGCTTTCTTT. This translates into CASSQEGANTEAFF.

The chain recombines TRBV4-1 with TRBJ1-5; 7 nucleotides align to TRBD1. V lost 0 bases to trimming and J lost 2 bases; unmatched junction nucleotides: 7. Germline V lookup: CDR1 MGHRA, CDR2 YSYEKL. The CDR3 contains 17 residues. The CDR3 protein is CASSQDLRGLGNQPQHF. The CDR3 bases are TGCGCCAGCAGCCAAGATCTGAGGGGGCTCGGCAATCAGCCCCAGCATTTT.

CDR3 coding DNA: TGTGCCAGCAGTATGGGACTCAATGGGGACACTGAAGCTTTCTTT. Amino acids: CASSMGLNGDTEAFF. This sequence joins TRBV6-1 and TRBJ1-1; TRBD1 might be the D (5 bases). With 5 bases removed from V and 3 bases from J, the gap between germline ends came to 16 bases. The CDR3 totals 15 residues. Per the germline V gene, CDR1 is MNHNS and CDR2 is SASEGT.

J is TRBJ1-2 and V is TRBV7-9, with a weak D call TRBD1 (6 bases). The CDR3 has 12 residues. With 3 bases removed from V and 10 bases from J, the gap between germline ends came to 12 bases. Germline V gives CDR1 SEHNR, CDR2 FQNEAQ (reference sequence). CDR3: CASSFMDRYYTF. CDR3 DNA: TGTGCCAGCAGCTTCATGGACAGATACTACACCTTC. The full variable domain, with the rest looked up from reference TRBV7-9 and TRBJ1-2, is DTGVSQNPRHKITKRGQNVTFRCDPISEHNRLYWYRQTLGQGPEFLTYFQNEAQLEKSRLLSDRFSAERPKGSFSTLEIQRTEQGDSAMYLCASSFMDRYYTFGSGTRLTVV.